These T cell receptor beta chains were read from a single sample in a study of blood T cell repertoires in COVID-19. The table came from immunoSEQ multiplex PCR; TCRdb's copy has only in-frame clones and leaves some out. The repertoire holds about 200,000 clones, with about 85% as singletons. Sequenced material: PBMCs or T cells enriched from blood (not recorded which). Every receptor here comes from a man in his forties who had recovered from COVID-19. The CDR3 runs from the conserved cysteine through the conserved F or W. A D gene is named only where the DNA matches it firmly. Some rows have no size entry. The others give once, few or many, or a class for an expanded clone.

V: TRBV6-1
D: TRBD2
J: TRBJ2-1
size: -
DNA: TGTGCCAGCAGTGAATTTCGGACTAGCGGGATCCCACAGGGGGATGAGCAGTTCTTC
CDR3: CASSEFRTSGIPQGDEQFF

V: TRBV19
D: -
J: TRBJ1-1
size: once
DNA: TGTGCCAGTAGCCCCGGGGGGGCAGGTACTGAAGCTTTCTTT
CDR3: CASSPGGAGTEAFF

V: TRBV6-5
D: TRBD1
J: TRBJ2-7
size: -
DNA: TGTGCCAGCAGTTCCGGGACAGGGGGCGTGCGTTACTTC
CDR3: CASSSGTGGVRYF

V: TRBV5-4
D: -
J: TRBJ2-7
size: -
DNA: TGTGCCAGCAGCTTTGGCCCCTACGAGCAGTACTTC
CDR3: CASSFGPYEQYF

V: TRBV6-5
D: -
J: TRBJ2-7
size: -
DNA: TGTGCCGCCGATACGGGGTTATCTCTCTACGAGCAGTACTTC
CDR3: CAADTGLSLYEQYF

V: TRBV5-1
D: TRBD1
J: TRBJ1-6
size: many
DNA: TGCGCCAGCAGCCTCAGACAGGGCGGTAATTCACCCCTCCACTTT
CDR3: CASSLRQGGNSPLHF

V: TRBV5-1
D: TRBD2
J: TRBJ2-1
size: -
DNA: TGCGCCAGCAGCGCCTTCAGGGTTCTAGCGGTCAATGAGCAGTTCTTC
CDR3: CASSAFRVLAVNEQFF

V: TRBV5-6
D: TRBD2
J: TRBJ2-3
size: -
DNA: TGTGCCAGCAGCGCCCCCCAGCGGGGAAGCACAGATACGCAGTATTTT
CDR3: CASSAPQRGSTDTQYF

V: TRBV5-4
D: -
J: TRBJ1-1
size: -
DNA: TGTGCCAGCAGCTCTCCCGGGACACTGAACACTGAAGCTTTCTTT
CDR3: CASSSPGTLNTEAFF

V: TRBV19
D: TRBD1
J: TRBJ1-5
size: -
DNA: TGTGCCAGTAGTATAGGGCAGGGGGAAAATCAGCCCCAGCATTTT
CDR3: CASSIGQGENQPQHF

V: TRBV5-1
D: TRBD2
J: TRBJ2-3
size: -
DNA: TGCGCCAGCAGCCCCGGGACTAGCGGGAGCCTGTCTCAAGATACGCAGTATTTT
CDR3: CASSPGTSGSLSQDTQYF

V: TRBV11-2
D: TRBD1
J: TRBJ2-7
size: -
DNA: TGTGCCAGCAGCACCCACAGGGGTAGGGCCTACGAGCAGTACTTC
CDR3: CASSTHRGRAYEQYF

V: TRBV3-1/TRBV3-2
D: -
J: TRBJ2-2
size: -
DNA: TGTGCCAGCAGCCAAGACTATAGCGGGAACACCGGGGAGCTGTTTTTT
CDR3: CASSQDYSGNTGELFF

V: TRBV7-2
D: -
J: TRBJ2-3
size: -
DNA: TGTGCCAGCAGCCTGTATAGGACTTCAGATACGCAGTATTTT
CDR3: CASSLYRTSDTQYF

V: TRBV7-9
D: -
J: TRBJ2-6
size: -
DNA: TGTGCCAGCAGCCCCCGGGACACCCATTCTGGGGCCAACGTCCTGACTTTC
CDR3: CASSPRDTHSGANVLTF

V: TRBV7-9
D: -
J: TRBJ2-1
size: -
DNA: TGTGCCAGCAGCTTAGCGCAGGGGTGGAATGAGCAGTTCTTC
CDR3: CASSLAQGWNEQFF

V: TRBV27
D: -
J: TRBJ2-1
size: -
DNA: TGTGCCAGCAGCATGTACAATGAGCAGTTCTTC
CDR3: CASSMYNEQFF

V: TRBV23-1
D: TRBD2
J: TRBJ2-1
size: -
DNA: TGCGCCATCCGAGCGGGGGAATACAATGAGCAGTTCTTC
CDR3: CAIRAGEYNEQFF

V: TRBV28
D: -
J: TRBJ2-5
size: -
DNA: TGTGCCAGCAGTTCCCCCCTTTTAGACAGTTCCCCCAACCTGGAGGAGACCCAGTACTTC
CDR3: CASSSPLLDSSPNLEETQYF

V: TRBV10-3
D: -
J: TRBJ1-3
size: few
DNA: TGTGCCATCAGTGAGTCCGAGCTGCGCACCTCTGGAAACACCATATATTTT
CDR3: CAISESELRTSGNTIYF

V: TRBV4-2
D: TRBD2
J: TRBJ2-3
size: -
DNA: TGTGCCAGCAGCCTATGGACTAGCGGGAGGATGGGCACAGATACGCAGTATTTT
CDR3: CASSLWTSGRMGTDTQYF

V: TRBV2
D: -
J: TRBJ1-3
size: -
DNA: TGTGCCAGCAGTGAGGGGCAGAATCCTGGAAACACCATATATTTT
CDR3: CASSEGQNPGNTIYF

V: TRBV2
D: TRBD1
J: TRBJ2-3
size: -
DNA: TGTGCCAGCAGTGACCCGGGACAGGGACTTTCTAGCACAGATACGCAGTATTTT
CDR3: CASSDPGQGLSSTDTQYF

V: TRBV6-5
D: -
J: TRBJ2-7
size: -
DNA: TGTGCCAGCAGTTCCCAAGGAGGGCCCTACTACGAGCAGTACTTC
CDR3: CASSSQGGPYYEQYF

V: TRBV4-1
D: -
J: TRBJ2-5
size: -
DNA: TGCGCCAGCAGCCAAGAGCGGCGCGAGACCCAGTACTTC
CDR3: CASSQERRETQYF

V: TRBV9
D: TRBD2
J: TRBJ2-1
size: -
DNA: TGTGCCAGCAGCGTATCTACGGGGAGCGGGAACTCTGGTGAGCAGTTCTTC
CDR3: CASSVSTGSGNSGEQFF

V: TRBV24-1
D: -
J: TRBJ2-2
size: -
DNA: TGTGCCACCAGTGATTCAGGGTTAAACACCGGGGAGCTGTTTTTT
CDR3: CATSDSGLNTGELFF

V: TRBV29-1
D: TRBD1
J: TRBJ1-1
size: -
DNA: TGCAGCGGATACAGGGGCGCCGCGGAAGCTTTCTTT
CDR3: CSGYRGAAEAFF

V: TRBV21-1
D: -
J: TRBJ1-1
size: -
DNA: TGTGCCAGCAGGGATGCCGGGGTGGAAGCTTTCTTT
CDR3: CASRDAGVEAFF

V: TRBV19
D: TRBD1
J: TRBJ2-1
size: -
DNA: TGTGCCAGTACCCCCGGACAGGGGTCTCTGGAGCAGTTCTTC
CDR3: CASTPGQGSLEQFF

V: TRBV11-1
D: TRBD2
J: TRBJ2-3
size: -
DNA: TGTGCCAGCAGCTTAGGGGTGGGATCCGGGGGGACGCAGTATTTT
CDR3: CASSLGVGSGGTQYF

V: TRBV11-3
D: -
J: TRBJ2-3
size: -
DNA: TGTGCCAGCAGCTTAGAGGGACATACAGGGTCTGTTGATACGCAGTATTTT
CDR3: CASSLEGHTGSVDTQYF

V: TRBV19
D: -
J: TRBJ1-2
size: few
DNA: TGTGCCAGTGGGGGCAGAACCCATAACTATGGCTACACCTTC
CDR3: CASGGRTHNYGYTF

V: TRBV28
D: -
J: TRBJ2-5
size: -
DNA: TGTGCCAGCAGGCCCCCAACTAGGCAGGAGACCCAGTACTTC
CDR3: CASRPPTRQETQYF

V: TRBV5-4
D: -
J: TRBJ1-6
size: -
DNA: TGTGCCAGCAGCTTGGTCGGGGTAGGCTCACCCCTCCACTTT
CDR3: CASSLVGVGSPLHF

V: TRBV19
D: TRBD2
J: TRBJ2-2
size: -
DNA: TGTGCCAGTAGAGCGGGAGGAAGAAACACCGGGGAGCTGTTTTTT
CDR3: CASRAGGRNTGELFF

V: TRBV29-1
D: -
J: TRBJ2-2
size: -
DNA: TGCAGCGTTGAGCACTCAATGAACACCGGGGAGCTGTTTTTT
CDR3: CSVEHSMNTGELFF

V: TRBV5-1
D: -
J: TRBJ2-3
size: -
DNA: TGCGCCAGCAGCTTGGGTCGTCCCTCGTTCGATACGCAGTATTTT
CDR3: CASSLGRPSFDTQYF

V: TRBV29-1
D: TRBD1
J: TRBJ1-1
size: -
DNA: TGCAGCGTTGAAGGGACAGGGGGCCCGAACACTGAAGCTTTCTTT
CDR3: CSVEGTGGPNTEAFF

V: TRBV11-2
D: -
J: TRBJ1-5
size: -
DNA: TGTGCCAGCAGCTGGGGACTAAATCAGCCCCAGCATTTT
CDR3: CASSWGLNQPQHF

V: TRBV19
D: TRBD1
J: TRBJ1-1
size: -
DNA: TGTGCCAGTAGTCCCGCCGGGACAGGGAGGACTGAAGCTTTCTTT
CDR3: CASSPAGTGRTEAFF

V: TRBV4-1
D: TRBD1
J: TRBJ2-5
size: once
DNA: TGCGCCAGCAGCCAAGATGGGTCGGGGACAGGGGGCGAGACCCAGTACTTC
CDR3: CASSQDGSGTGGETQYF

V: TRBV7-2
D: TRBD2
J: TRBJ2-7
size: -
DNA: TGTGCCAGCAGCTCCCCTAGCGGGAGCGACGAGCAGTACTTC
CDR3: CASSSPSGSDEQYF

V: TRBV6-2/TRBV6-3
D: -
J: TRBJ1-1
size: -
DNA: TGTGCCAGCAGCCTCCGGGGAAACACTGAAGCTTTCTTT
CDR3: CASSLRGNTEAFF

V: TRBV12-3/TRBV12-4
D: -
J: TRBJ2-3
size: -
DNA: TGTGCCAGCAGTTTCAATAGCACAGATACGCAGTATTTT
CDR3: CASSFNSTDTQYF

V: TRBV25-1
D: -
J: TRBJ2-1
size: once
DNA: TGTGCCAGCAGTGTCAGGGAAAGGGATGAGCAGTTCTTC
CDR3: CASSVRERDEQFF

V: TRBV20-1
D: -
J: TRBJ1-2
size: -
DNA: TGCAGTGCTAGTAAGGGTCCCCGCGGGACCGCAGATGGCTACACCTTC
CDR3: CSASKGPRGTADGYTF

V: TRBV5-4
D: TRBD1
J: TRBJ2-7
size: -
DNA: TGTGCCAGCAGCTTGACCGGGACAGGGGCCAACGAGCAGTACTTC
CDR3: CASSLTGTGANEQYF

V: TRBV24-1
D: TRBD1
J: TRBJ2-7
size: few
DNA: TGTGCCACCAGTGACCGGACAGGGCTCGAGCAGTACTTC
CDR3: CATSDRTGLEQYF

V: TRBV7-8
D: -
J: TRBJ2-7
size: -
DNA: TGTGCCAGCAGCTTCCGGACAGACAACGAGCAGTACTTC
CDR3: CASSFRTDNEQYF

V: TRBV6-5
D: TRBD1
J: TRBJ2-7
size: -
DNA: TGTGCCAGCAGTTACTCCACAGGGGGCCTCTACGAGCAGTACTTC
CDR3: CASSYSTGGLYEQYF

V: TRBV9
D: TRBD1
J: TRBJ1-1
size: -
DNA: TGTGCCAGCAGCGTAGGACAGGGGATGAACACTGAAGCTTTCTTT
CDR3: CASSVGQGMNTEAFF

V: TRBV20-1
D: -
J: TRBJ2-7
size: -
DNA: TGCAGTGCTAGTGGGACAAGGGGGTCCACCTACGAGCAGTACTTC
CDR3: CSASGTRGSTYEQYF

V: TRBV5-6
D: -
J: TRBJ1-4
size: -
DNA: TGTGCCAGCAGCTTGGTCAGTTCTAATGAAAAACTGTTTTTT
CDR3: CASSLVSSNEKLFF

V: TRBV2
D: -
J: TRBJ1-2
size: -
DNA: TGTGCCAGCAGTGAATTGTCCGGTGTGCATGGCTACACCTTC
CDR3: CASSELSGVHGYTF

V: TRBV2
D: TRBD1
J: TRBJ2-7
size: few
DNA: TGTGCCAGCAGTGAAGGGACAGGGAGTTACGAGCAGTACTTC
CDR3: CASSEGTGSYEQYF

V: TRBV25-1
D: TRBD1
J: TRBJ2-5
size: -
DNA: TGTGCCAGCAGCCGCCGGGACAGGGGGCGCAGAGAGACCCAGTACTTC
CDR3: CASSRRDRGRRETQYF

V: TRBV18
D: TRBD1
J: TRBJ2-3
size: -
DNA: TGTGCCAGCTCACCACCGGACAGGGGCGCAGATACGCAGTATTTT
CDR3: CASSPPDRGADTQYF

V: TRBV19
D: TRBD2
J: TRBJ2-1
size: -
DNA: TGTGCCAGTAGTTACCGGGGACTAGCGGGAGGGCAAACCGCCTCCTACAATGAGCAGTTCTTC
CDR3: CASSYRGLAGGQTASYNEQFF

V: TRBV2
D: -
J: TRBJ2-6
size: -
DNA: TGTGCCAGCAGTCGTACAGGGAATGGGGCCAACGTCCTGACTTTC
CDR3: CASSRTGNGANVLTF